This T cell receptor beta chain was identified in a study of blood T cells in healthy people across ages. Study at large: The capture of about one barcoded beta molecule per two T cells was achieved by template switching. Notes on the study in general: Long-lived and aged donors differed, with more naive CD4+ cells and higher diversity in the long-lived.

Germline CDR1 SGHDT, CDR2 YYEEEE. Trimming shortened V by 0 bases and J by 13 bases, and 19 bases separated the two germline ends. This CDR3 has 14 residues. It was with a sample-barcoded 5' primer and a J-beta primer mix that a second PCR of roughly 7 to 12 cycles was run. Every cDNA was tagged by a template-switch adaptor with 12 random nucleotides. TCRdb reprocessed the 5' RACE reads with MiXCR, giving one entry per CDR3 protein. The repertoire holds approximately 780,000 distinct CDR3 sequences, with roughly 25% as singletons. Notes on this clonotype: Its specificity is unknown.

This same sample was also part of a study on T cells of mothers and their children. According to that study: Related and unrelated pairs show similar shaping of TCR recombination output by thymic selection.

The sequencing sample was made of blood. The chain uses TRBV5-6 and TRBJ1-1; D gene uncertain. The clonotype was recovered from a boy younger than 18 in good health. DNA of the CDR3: TGTGCCAGCAGCTTGGCAGAAGGGATCTCTATTGGTTTCTTT. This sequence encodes CASSLAEGISIGFF.